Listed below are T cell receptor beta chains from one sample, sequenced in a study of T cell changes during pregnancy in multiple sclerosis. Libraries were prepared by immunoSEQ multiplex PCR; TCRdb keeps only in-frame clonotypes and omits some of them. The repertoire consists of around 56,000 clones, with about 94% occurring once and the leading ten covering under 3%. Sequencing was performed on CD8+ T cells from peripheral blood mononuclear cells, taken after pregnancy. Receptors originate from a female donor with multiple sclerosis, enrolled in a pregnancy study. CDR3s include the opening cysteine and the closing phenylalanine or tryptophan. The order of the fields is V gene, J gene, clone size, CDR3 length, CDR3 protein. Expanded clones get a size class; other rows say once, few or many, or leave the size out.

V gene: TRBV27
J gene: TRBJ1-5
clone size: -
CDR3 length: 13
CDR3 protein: CASSLRQDQPQHF

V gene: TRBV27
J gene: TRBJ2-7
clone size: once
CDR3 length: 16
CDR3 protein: CASSSRDRGRAYEQYF

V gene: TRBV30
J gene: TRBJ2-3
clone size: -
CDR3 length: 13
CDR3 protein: CAWKVLSGETQYF

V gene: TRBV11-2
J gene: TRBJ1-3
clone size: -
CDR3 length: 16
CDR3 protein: CASSKTQGAWGNTIYF

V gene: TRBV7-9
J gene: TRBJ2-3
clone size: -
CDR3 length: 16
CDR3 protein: CASSLGLADNTDTQYF

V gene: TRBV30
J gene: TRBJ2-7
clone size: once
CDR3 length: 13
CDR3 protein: CAWSLGSTYEQYF

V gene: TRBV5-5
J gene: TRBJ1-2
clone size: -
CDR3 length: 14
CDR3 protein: CASSLRGQGRGYTF

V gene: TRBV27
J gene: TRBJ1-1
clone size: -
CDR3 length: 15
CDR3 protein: CASSPQGQQNTEAFF

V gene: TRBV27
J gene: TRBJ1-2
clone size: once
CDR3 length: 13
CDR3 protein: CASRLGAGYGYTF

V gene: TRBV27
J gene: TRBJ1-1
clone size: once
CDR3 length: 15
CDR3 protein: CASSLSGGAYTEAFF